This T cell receptor beta chain is from a study of response to subunit inactivated influenza vaccine. One entry per CDR3 protein results from TCRdb running MiXCR on the RT-PCR reads. The sample has some 640,000 distinct CDR3 sequences, approximately 13% seen once. The germline V gene has CDR1 SGHTA and CDR2 FQGNSA. This CDR3 is built from 15 residues. J was trimmed by 0 bases and V by 5 bases; bases with no gene match: 2. Of note for this clonotype: Its antigen is still unknown.

General study results and limits: Each seasonal influenza vaccination recruits few new T cells, the authors suggested.

Sample: PBMCs from blood, taken 14 to 15 days before vaccination. The V and J genes are TRBV7-2 and TRBJ1-5; 9 bases align to TRBD1. The origin of this receptor is a man in his fifties or sixties who received an inactivated influenza vaccine. The chain's CDR3 is CASSTGGLSNQPQHF. The CDR3 nucleotides read TGTGCCAGCAGCACAGGGGGCCTTAGCAATCAGCCCCAGCATTTT.